This passage covers 13 T cell receptor beta chains from one sample sequenced in a study of blood T cells in healthy people across ages. It was with a sample-barcoded 5' primer and a J-beta primer mix that a second PCR of roughly 7 to 12 cycles was run. Each CDR3 protein gets one entry after TCRdb re-called the 5' RACE reads with MiXCR. The sample includes roughly 680,000 distinct CDR3 sequences, over 45% seen only once; the top ten take about 32%. Sequencing used blood. The receptors come from a woman aged 60-75 years in good health.

The rearrangement links TRBV6-5 to TRBJ2-4; 10 nucleotides match TRBD1. The DNA matches TRBJ2-7 better at its end, which makes the J call doubtful. Germline assignment: CDR1 MNHEY and CDR2 SVGAGI. This CDR3 is 16 amino acids long. CDR3 sequence reads: CASRSRDRGGSYEQYF. CDR3 DNA: TGTGCCAGCAGATCCCGGGACAGGGGTGGGTCCTACGAGCAGTACTTC.

In its sample, this clonotype was seen a few times. The CDR3 sequence is CASSPVSRYYEQYF. CDR3 DNA sequence: TGTGCCAGCAGCCCAGTCTCGAGATACTACGAGCAGTACTTC. The V gene is TRBV7-9, the J gene TRBJ2-7, with no clear D. The V and J ends lost 5 bases and 3 bases respectively, with 14 bases between them. CDR1 and CDR2 (germline): SEHNR, FQNEAQ (reference sequence). This CDR3 spans 14 amino acids.

The chain is built from TRBV28 and TRBJ2-1; 10 bases agree with TRBD2. V lost 5 bases to trimming and J lost 2 bases; unmatched junction nucleotides: 6. Germline values: CDR1 MDHEN, CDR2 SYDVKM. The CDR3 extends over 16 amino acids. CDR3 amino acids: CASSPWGTSAYNEQFF. The CDR3 nucleotides are TGTGCCAGCAGTCCATGGGGGACTAGCGCCTACAATGAGCAGTTCTTC. Complete variable domain (other parts from reference TRBV28 and TRBJ2-1): DVKVTQSSRYLVKRTGEKVFLECVQDMDHENMFWYRQDPGLGLRLIYFSYDVKMKEKGDIPEGYSVSREKKERFSLILESASTNQTSMYLCASSPWGTSAYNEQFFGPGTRLTVL.

CDR3 region: CASSYSGVGPYEQYF. CDR3 DNA: TGTGCCAGCAGTTACTCGGGGGTGGGGCCCTACGAGCAGTACTTC. V usage is TRBV6-5 and J usage is TRBJ2-7; D is possibly TRBD1 or TRBD2 (5 bases each). The V end lost 0 bases, the J end lost 2 bases, and 11 bases lay between the germline ends. CDR3 length equals 15 residues. CDR1 is MNHEY and CDR2 is SVGAGI in the germline V gene.

The CDR3 DNA reads as TGCAGCATCCGGGACAGGGGGCAGGAGCAGTACTTC. Translating it yields CSIRDRGQEQYF. The genes are TRBV20-1 and TRBJ2-7; 12 nucleotides match TRBD1. The CDR3 totals 12 residues. Germline CDR1 DFQATT, CDR2 SNEGSKA (reference sequence).

This sequence joins TRBV11-2 and TRBJ2-7; no definite D call. This CDR3 is built from 13 residues. The ends were cut back, 4 bases at V and 2 bases at J, with 9 bases in the middle. Germline CDR1 is SGHAT and CDR2 is FQNNGV. CDR3 protein: CASSSTETYEQYF. The CDR3 DNA reads as TGTGCCAGCAGCTCTACAGAAACCTACGAGCAGTACTTC.

The chain employs TRBV9 and TRBJ2-7; either TRBD1 or TRBD2 may fit D (7 bases each). Trimming cost V 4 bases and J 4 bases, with 18 bases left between them. Germline CDR1 SGDLS, CDR2 YYNGEE. This CDR3 region has 15 residues. CDR3 protein: CASSPRGGGGYEQYF. The CDR3 DNA sequence: TGTGCCAGCAGCCCCAGGGGGGGAGGGGGTTACGAGCAGTACTTC. Full variable domain (rest looked up from reference TRBV9 and TRBJ2-7): DSGVTQTPKHLITATGQRVTLRCSPRSGDLSVYWYQQSLDQGLQFLIQYYNGEERAKGNILERFSAQQFPDLHSELNLSSLELGDSALYFCASSPRGGGGYEQYFGPGTRLTVT.

This clonotype was seen only once. The chain recombines TRBV29-1 with TRBJ2-6; D possibly uses TRBD1 or TRBD2 (5 bases each). Germline V gene data show CDR1 as SQVTM and CDR2 as ANQGSEA. CDR3 length: 16 residues. V was cut by 5 bases and J by 0 bases, with 14 bases left in between. The CDR3: CSVRRGRSSGANVLTF. Written as DNA, the CDR3 is TGCAGCGTTCGCCGGGGCAGGAGCTCTGGGGCCAACGTCCTGACTTTC.

This clonotype was found a few times. The chain joins TRBV20-1 to TRBJ2-1; D is unresolved. V was shortened by 5 bases and J by 4 bases, with 15 bases between the two germline ends. Germline CDR1 and CDR2: DFQATT and SNEGSKA (reference sequence). The CDR3 extends over 14 amino acids. The CDR3 DNA follows: TGCAGTGCTCTTCGGGCCCTAGAGTACAATGAGCAGTTCTTC. Residues: CSALRALEYNEQFF.

The gene calls are TRBV7-9 and TRBJ2-5; D is unresolved. Germline V CDR1 and CDR2: SEHNR, FQNEAQ (reference sequence). The CDR3 length is 14 residues. Trimming took off 2 bases at V and 1 base at J, with 8 bases between the two ends. Here the CDR3 reads CASSLWSSQETQYF. DNA for the CDR3: TGTGCCAGCAGCTTATGGAGCAGCCAAGAGACCCAGTACTTC.

This chain joins TRBV2 and TRBJ2-5; either TRBD1 or TRBD2 may fit D (5 bases each). V was cut by 3 bases and J by 1 base, with 12 bases left in between. CDR3 length: 15 amino acids. Germline CDR1 is SNHLY and CDR2 is FYNNEI. The CDR3 here is CASSEFGATQETQYF. Written as DNA, the CDR3 is TGTGCCAGCAGTGAGTTCGGGGCAACCCAAGAGACCCAGTACTTC.

The chain recombines TRBV3-1 with TRBJ2-5; 7 bases line up with TRBD2. Germline assignment: CDR1 LGHDT and CDR2 YNNKEL (reference sequence). CDR3 length equals 16 residues. The trim removed 1 base at V and 1 base at J, leaving 6 bases unmatched. In DNA, the CDR3 is TGTGCCAGCAGCCAAGGGCGGACTAGTATCCAAGAGACCCAGTACTTC. It encodes CASSQGRTSIQETQYF.

The chain is built from TRBV28 and TRBJ2-7; TRBD1 is a possible D gene (6 bases). Deletions cut 3 bases from V and 2 bases from J, with 11 bases between. The length of the CDR3 is 14 residues. CDR1 MDHEN and CDR2 SYDVKM come from the germline V gene. The CDR3 DNA reads TGTGCCAGCAGTTTCCCGACAGGAACCTACGAGCAGTACTTC. Translation gives CASSFPTGTYEQYF.